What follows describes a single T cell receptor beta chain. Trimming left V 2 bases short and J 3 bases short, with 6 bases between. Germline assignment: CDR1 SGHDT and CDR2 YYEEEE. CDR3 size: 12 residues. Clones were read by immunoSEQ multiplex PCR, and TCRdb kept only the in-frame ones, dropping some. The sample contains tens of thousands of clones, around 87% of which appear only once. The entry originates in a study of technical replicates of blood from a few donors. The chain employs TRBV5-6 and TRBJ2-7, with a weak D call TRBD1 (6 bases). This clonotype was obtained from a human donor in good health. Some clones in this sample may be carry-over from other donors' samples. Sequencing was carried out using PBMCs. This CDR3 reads CASSLGGYEQYF. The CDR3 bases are TGTGCCAGCAGCTTAGGGGGCTACGAGCAGTACTTC. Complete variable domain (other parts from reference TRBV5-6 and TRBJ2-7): DAGVTQSPTHLIKTRGQQVTLRCSPKSGHDTVSWYQQALGQGPQFIFQYYEEEERQRGNFPDRFSGHQFPNYSSELNVNALLLGDSALYLCASSLGGYEQYFGPGTRLTVT.